The T cell receptor (beta chain) described here comes from a study of sequential checkpoint blockade in melanoma. Noted treatment: randomized to nivolumab then ipilimumab (arm A) or the reverse (arm B). Germline loops: CDR1 LNHDA, CDR2 SQIVND (reference sequence). The germline V and J ends were trimmed by 5 bases and 5 bases, with 13 bases remaining between them. This CDR3 comprises 14 residues. Only in-frame clones appear in the TCRdb table, and some are missing; sequencing was by immunoSEQ multiplex PCR. The sample holds about 17,000 clones, approximately 72% seen once. This receptor was taken from a human donor with melanoma. The specimen comprised CD8+ T cells sorted from blood (inferred from file names), sampled from a patient given nivolumab and ipilimumab in sequence. The chain carries TRBV19 and TRBJ2-1, with TRBD1 as a possible D gene (6 bases). The CDR3 here is CASSRSYRDNEQFF. The CDR3, as DNA: TGTGCCAGTAGTCGCTCTTACAGGGACAATGAGCAGTTCTTC.